The 14 T cell receptor delta chains below all came from one sample that was sequenced in a study of gamma-delta T cells after stem cell transplantation (TCRdb year 2016). The library was generated by RT-PCR. Sequencing was performed on an Illumina MiSeq. With CATT, TCRdb called clones again from the public reads; duplicate DNA rows were later joined. This sample comprises some 13,000 delta-chain clones, about 34% of them detected only once. 3% to 4% of the sample is taken by the ten largest. Sequenced sample: gamma-delta T cells. The receptors originated from a human donor. It is not recorded whose cells these are; they may come from a transplant donor.

Comments on this clone: A junction end diverges from the germline sequence, so it may reflect a read error. V usage is TRDV1 and J usage is TRDJ1; the D gene is possibly TRDD3 (5 bases). This CDR3 has 22 residues. Germline V gives CDR1 TSWWSYY, CDR2 QGS. The CDR3 DNA reads TGTGCTATTGGGGAAACGTACTACACGTACGGTATACCTAGGGAAGAAGGCGATAAACTCATCTTT. This sequence encodes CAIGETYYTYGIPREEGDKLIF.

The rearrangement joins TRDV1 to TRDJ2; TRDD3 aligns across 13 bases. The V gene's germline CDR1 is TSWWSYY and CDR2 QGS. This CDR3 has 23 residues. The V segment lost 5 bases and the J segment 0 bases; nucleotides outside the gene matches: 21. CDR3 loop: CALGKPSARSYWGIRALTAQLFF. The CDR3 DNA follows: TGTGCTCTTGGGAAACCTTCGGCTAGAAGCTACTGGGGGATACGAGCTTTGACAGCACAACTCTTCTTT.

This chain uses TRDV1 with TRDJ1; 8 bases agree with TRDD3. Germline V gene sequence: CDR1 TSWWSYY, CDR2 QGS. With 6 bases clipped from V and 5 bases from J, the junction kept 29 bases outside the gene matches. The CDR3 consists of 21 residues. The CDR3 loop is CALGQNPPPKIEWGMTDKLIF. The CDR3 region has the DNA TGTGCTCTTGGTCAGAACCCCCCTCCTAAGATTGAGTGGGGGATGACGGATAAACTCATCTTT.

This clone has more than one count but fewer than ten. The V gene is TRDV1, the J gene TRDJ2, with TRDD2 as a possible D gene (5 bases). This CDR3 region has 16 residues. Per the germline V gene, CDR1 is TSWWSYY and CDR2 is QGS. V lost 0 bases and J lost 3, with 11 bases in between. CDR3 residues: CALGELPTLLTAQLFF. CDR3 DNA: TGTGCTCTTGGGGAACTCCCTACCTTACTGACAGCACAACTCTTCTTT.

The table lists this clone with a count of one. The V gene is TRDV2, the J gene TRDJ1, with D uncertain. CDR1 and CDR2 from the germline V gene are GEAIGNYY and EKD. Trimming removed 8 bases from V and 3 bases from J, with 21 bases in between. This CDR3 is 15 amino acids long. The CDR3 DNA reads TGTGCCTCCGATCAGAAACTCGGGCGGGCCGATAAACTCATCTTT. Its protein is CASDQKLGRADKLIF.

The chain recombines TRDV1 with TRDJ1; 9 bases agree with TRDD3. The CDR3 covers 19 residues. Trimming cost V 6 bases and J 2 bases; bases outside gene matches: 19. Germline V gene lookup returns CDR1 TSWWSYY and CDR2 QGS. The CDR3 region has the DNA TGTGCTCTTGGACACGTCTTCCTGAGCCCGACTGGGGGAACCGATAAACTCATCTTT. Translating it yields CALGHVFLSPTGGTDKLIF.

The chain has TRDV2 and TRDJ1; TRDD3 agrees at 9 bases. In germline, CDR1 is GEAIGNYY, CDR2 EKD. With V trimmed by 8 bases and J by 0 bases, 18 bases remained unmatched. There are 18 residues in the CDR3. This CDR3 reads CALISAGGYTIYTDKLIF. DNA of the CDR3: TGTGCCTTGATCAGTGCCGGGGGATACACTATATACACCGATAAACTCATCTTT.

The V and J genes are TRDV1 and TRDJ1, with TRDD3 matching over 8 bases. Germline V gene data show CDR1 as TSWWSYY and CDR2 as QGS. V trimming: 0 bases; J trimming: 0 bases; junction bases outside the gene matches: 15. This CDR3 is 20 amino acids long. Here the CDR3 reads CALGELDPAGTGGYTDKLIF. The CDR3 region has the DNA TGTGCTCTTGGGGAACTAGATCCCGCGGGAACTGGGGGTTACACCGATAAACTCATCTTT.

Worth noting for this clone: One end of the junction is discordant with germline, which a read error may explain. V is TRDV2 and J is TRDJ3; 9 bases align to TRDD3. Germline CDR1 and CDR2: GEAIGNYY and EKD. This CDR3 is built from 18 residues. CDR3 sequence reads: CACDTWGISSLDTRQMFF. The CDR3 DNA reads TGTGCCTGTGACACCTGGGGGATAAGCTCCTTGGACACCCGACAGATGTTTTTC.

The J gene is TRDJ3, the V gene TRDV1; 12 bases match TRDD3. The CDR3 runs to 26 residues. Trimming cost V 5 bases and J 0 bases; bases outside gene matches: 26. The germline V gene encodes CDR1 TSWWSYY and CDR2 QGS. The CDR3 DNA follows: TGTGCTCTTGGGCCTTCCGCGCGACAACTTTACTGGGGGATACCATTCACCTCCTGGGACACCCGACAGATGTTTTTC. Its translation is CALGPSARQLYWGIPFTSWDTRQMFF.

This clone was detected only a few times. At one end, the junction sequence differs from germline, possibly due to a read error. This chain connects TRDV2 to TRDJ2; 8 nucleotides agree with TRDD3. The CDR3 is made up of 17 amino acids. Germline CDR1 GEAIGNYY, CDR2 EKD. The CDR3 DNA reads TGTGCCTGTGACACCGTGGGGGATCCATCTTTGACAACACAACTCTTCTTT. Residues: CACDTVGDPSLTTQLFF.

This clone was observed a few times. The J gene is TRDJ1, the V gene TRDV2, with 7 nucleotides matching TRDD3. The V gene end was trimmed by 1 base and the J gene end by 2 bases; junction bases not matched to a gene: 27. This CDR3 region has 22 residues. Germline V gives CDR1 GEAIGNYY, CDR2 EKD. This chain's CDR3 is CACDTGRNAGGTPSLRTDKLIF. CDR3 in DNA: TGTGCCTGTGACACGGGGCGGAATGCTGGGGGTACCCCTTCATTAAGGACCGATAAACTCATCTTT.

This clone was observed a handful of times. The chain carries TRDV1 and TRDJ1; 9 nucleotides align to TRDD3. J gave up 4 bases and V 0 bases, and 18 bases lay outside the gene matches. Germline V lookup: CDR1 TSWWSYY, CDR2 QGS. The CDR3 totals 20 residues. CDR3 coding DNA: TGTGCTCTTGGGGAACTAGTCTGGTCCCGGGGGATACTTAGGGACGATAAACTCATCTTT. As protein: CALGELVWSRGILRDDKLIF.

This clone was detected only once. Its ends do not fully match the called genes, so a read error is possible. Additional DNA sequences in this sample encode the identical CDR3. The gene calls are TRDV2 and TRDJ2, with 11 bases identical to TRDD3. This CDR3 region has 20 residues. Germline lookup yields CDR1 GEAIGNYY and CDR2 EKD. This CDR3 is CACDTRLGDTKADFTAQLFF. The CDR3 region has the DNA TGTGCCTGTGACACTCGTCTGGGGGATACAAAAGCAGATTTTACAGCCCAACTCTTCTTT.